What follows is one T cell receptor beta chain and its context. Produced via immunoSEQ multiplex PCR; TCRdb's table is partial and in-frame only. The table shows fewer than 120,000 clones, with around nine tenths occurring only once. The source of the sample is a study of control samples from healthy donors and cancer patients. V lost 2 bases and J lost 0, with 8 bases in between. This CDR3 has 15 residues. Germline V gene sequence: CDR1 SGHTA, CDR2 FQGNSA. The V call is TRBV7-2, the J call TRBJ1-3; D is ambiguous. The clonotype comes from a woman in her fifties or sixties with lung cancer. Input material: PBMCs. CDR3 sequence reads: CASSLFGYSGNTIYF. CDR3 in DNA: TGTGCCAGCAGCTTATTTGGGTACTCTGGAAACACCATATATTTT.